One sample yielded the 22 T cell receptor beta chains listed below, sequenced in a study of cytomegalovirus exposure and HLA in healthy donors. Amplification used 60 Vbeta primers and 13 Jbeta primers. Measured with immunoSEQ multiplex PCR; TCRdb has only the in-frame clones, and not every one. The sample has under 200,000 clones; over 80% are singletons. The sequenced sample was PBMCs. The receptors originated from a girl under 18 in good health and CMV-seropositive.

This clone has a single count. The CDR3 loop is CASSTLGGATGYTF. The CDR3, as DNA: TGTGCCAGCAGCACCCTCGGCGGCGCCACTGGCTACACCTTC. The chain employs TRBV27 and TRBJ1-2; the D is unclear. The V and J ends lost 6 bases and 7 bases respectively, with 18 bases between them. The V gene's germline CDR1 is MNHEY and CDR2 SMNVEV (reference sequence). The CDR3 is 14 amino acids.

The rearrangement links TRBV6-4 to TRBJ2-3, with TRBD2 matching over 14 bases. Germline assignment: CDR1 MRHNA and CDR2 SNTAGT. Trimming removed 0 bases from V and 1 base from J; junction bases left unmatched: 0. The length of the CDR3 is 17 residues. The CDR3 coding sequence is TGTGCCAGCAGTGACTCGACTAGCGGGGGGGGCACAGATACGCAGTATTTT. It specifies CASSDSTSGGGTDTQYF.

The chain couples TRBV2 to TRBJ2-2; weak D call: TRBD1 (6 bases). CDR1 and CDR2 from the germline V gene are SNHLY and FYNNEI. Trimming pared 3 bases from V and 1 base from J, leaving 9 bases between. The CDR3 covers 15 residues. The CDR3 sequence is CASSEEQGNTGELFF. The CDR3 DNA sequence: TGTGCCAGCAGTGAGGAACAGGGGAACACCGGGGAGCTGTTTTTT.

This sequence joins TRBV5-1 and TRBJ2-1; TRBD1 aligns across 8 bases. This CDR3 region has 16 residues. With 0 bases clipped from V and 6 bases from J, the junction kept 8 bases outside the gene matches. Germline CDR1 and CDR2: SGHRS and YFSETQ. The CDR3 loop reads CASSLDFGQGANEQFF. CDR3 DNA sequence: TGCGCCAGCAGCTTGGACTTTGGGCAGGGGGCCAATGAGCAGTTCTTC.

CDR3 sequence reads: CASSLHTDSYEQYF. The CDR3 DNA reads TGTGCCAGCAGCTTACACACAGACTCCTACGAGCAGTACTTC. This rearrangement joins TRBV11-1 to TRBJ2-7; unclear D gene. The CDR3 is made up of 14 amino acids. Trimming removed 2 bases from V and 0 bases from J, with 8 bases in between. Looked up from germline, CDR1 is SGHAT and CDR2 is FQDESV (reference sequence).

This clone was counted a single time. The CDR3 bases are TGTGCCAGCAGCCCCGACAGGGGAAGCCCGGAGACCCAGTACTTC. Translation: CASSPDRGSPETQYF. The J gene is TRBJ2-5, the V gene TRBV2; 8 nucleotides align to TRBD1. This CDR3 contains 15 residues. J lost 5 bases, V lost 6 bases, and 11 bases had no gene match. Germline CDR1 is SNHLY and CDR2 is FYNNEI.

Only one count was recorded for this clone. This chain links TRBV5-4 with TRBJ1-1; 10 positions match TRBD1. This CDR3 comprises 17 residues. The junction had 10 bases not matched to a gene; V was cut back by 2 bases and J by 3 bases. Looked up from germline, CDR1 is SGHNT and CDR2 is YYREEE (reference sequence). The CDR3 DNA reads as TGTGCCAGCAGCTTCGGCGACAGGGGGCTATGGGACACTGAAGCTTTCTTT. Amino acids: CASSFGDRGLWDTEAFF.

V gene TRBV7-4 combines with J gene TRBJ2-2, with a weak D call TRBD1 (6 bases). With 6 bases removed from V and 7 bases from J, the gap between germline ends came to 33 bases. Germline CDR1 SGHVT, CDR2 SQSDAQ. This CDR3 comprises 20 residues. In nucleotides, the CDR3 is TGTGCCAGCAGTCTTGACCCCCTGTCAGGAGAGAGGGGACATAACGGGGAGCTGTTTTTT. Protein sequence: CASSLDPLSGERGHNGELFF.

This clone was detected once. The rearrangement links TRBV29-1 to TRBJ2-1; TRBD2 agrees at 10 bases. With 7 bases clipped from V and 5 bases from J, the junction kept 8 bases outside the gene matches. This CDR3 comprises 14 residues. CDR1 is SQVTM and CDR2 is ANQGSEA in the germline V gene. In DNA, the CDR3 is TGCAGCGCTGGGCTAGCGGGAGTCCACAATGAGCAGTTCTTC. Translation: CSAGLAGVHNEQFF.

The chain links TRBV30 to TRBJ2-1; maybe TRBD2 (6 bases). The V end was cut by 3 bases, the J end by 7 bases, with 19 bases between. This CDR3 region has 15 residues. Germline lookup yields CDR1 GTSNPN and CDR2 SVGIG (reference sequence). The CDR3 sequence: CAWSDSGSRRNEQFF. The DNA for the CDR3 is TGTGCCTGGAGCGACTCCGGGAGCCGGCGGAATGAGCAGTTCTTC.

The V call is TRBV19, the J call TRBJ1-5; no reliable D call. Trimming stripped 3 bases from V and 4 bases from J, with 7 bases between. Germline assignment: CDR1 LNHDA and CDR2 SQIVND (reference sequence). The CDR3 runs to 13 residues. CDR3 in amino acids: CASSMRGNQPQHF. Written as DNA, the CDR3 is TGTGCCAGTAGTATGCGGGGAAATCAGCCCCAGCATTTT.

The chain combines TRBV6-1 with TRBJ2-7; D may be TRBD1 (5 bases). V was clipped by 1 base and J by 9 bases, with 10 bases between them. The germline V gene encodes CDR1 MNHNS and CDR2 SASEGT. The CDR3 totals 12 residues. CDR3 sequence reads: CASSEVRGTQYF. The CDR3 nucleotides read TGTGCCAGCAGTGAAGTTAGGGGCACGCAGTACTTC.

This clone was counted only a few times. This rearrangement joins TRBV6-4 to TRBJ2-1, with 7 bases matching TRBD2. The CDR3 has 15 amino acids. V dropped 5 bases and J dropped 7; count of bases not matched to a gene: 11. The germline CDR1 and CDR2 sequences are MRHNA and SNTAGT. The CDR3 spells CASSHEAGNWNEQFF. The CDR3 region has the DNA TGTGCCAGCAGTCATGAAGCGGGAAACTGGAATGAGCAGTTCTTC.

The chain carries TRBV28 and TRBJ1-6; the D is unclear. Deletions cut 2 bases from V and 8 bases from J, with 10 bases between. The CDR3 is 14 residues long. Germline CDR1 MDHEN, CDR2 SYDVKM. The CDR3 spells CASSLVQNDSPLHF. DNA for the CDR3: TGTGCCAGCAGTTTAGTACAGAACGATTCACCCCTCCACTTT. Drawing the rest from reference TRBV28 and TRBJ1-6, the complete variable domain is DVKVTQSSRYLVKRTGEKVFLECVQDMDHENMFWYRQDPGLGLRLIYFSYDVKMKEKGDIPEGYSVSREKKERFSLILESASTNQTSMYLCASSLVQNDSPLHFGNGTRLTVT.

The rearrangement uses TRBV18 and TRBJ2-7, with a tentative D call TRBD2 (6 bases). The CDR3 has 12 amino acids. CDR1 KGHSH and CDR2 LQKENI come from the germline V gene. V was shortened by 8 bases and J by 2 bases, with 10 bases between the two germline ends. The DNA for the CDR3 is TGTGCCAGCGGGACGGGAGCCTACGAGCAGTACTTC. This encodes CASGTGAYEQYF.

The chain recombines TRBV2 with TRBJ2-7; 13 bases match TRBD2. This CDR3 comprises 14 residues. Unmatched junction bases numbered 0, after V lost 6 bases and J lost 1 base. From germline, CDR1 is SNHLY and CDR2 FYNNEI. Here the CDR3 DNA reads TGTGCCAGCAGGGGACTAGCGGGGTCCTACGAGCAGTACTTC. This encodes CASRGLAGSYEQYF.

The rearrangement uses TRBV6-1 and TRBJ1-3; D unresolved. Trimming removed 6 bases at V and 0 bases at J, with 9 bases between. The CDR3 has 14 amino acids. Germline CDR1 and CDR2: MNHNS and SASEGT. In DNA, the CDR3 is TGTGCCAGCAGACCTCAGTTCTCTGGAAACACCATATATTTT. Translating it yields CASRPQFSGNTIYF.

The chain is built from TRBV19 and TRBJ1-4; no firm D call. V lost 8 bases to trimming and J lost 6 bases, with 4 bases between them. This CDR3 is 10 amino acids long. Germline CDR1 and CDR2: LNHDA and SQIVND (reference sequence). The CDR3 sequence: CASGYEKLFF. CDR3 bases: TGTGCCAGTGGCTATGAAAAACTGTTTTTT.

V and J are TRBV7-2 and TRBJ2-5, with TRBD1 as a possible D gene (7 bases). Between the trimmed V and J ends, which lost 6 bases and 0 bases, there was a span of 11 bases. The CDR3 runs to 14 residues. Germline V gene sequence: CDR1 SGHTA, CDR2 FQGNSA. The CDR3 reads CASSPGGYQETQYF. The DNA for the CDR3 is TGTGCCAGCAGTCCAGGGGGGTACCAAGAGACCCAGTACTTC. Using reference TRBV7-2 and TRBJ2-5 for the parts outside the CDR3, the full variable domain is GAGVSQSPSNKVTEKGKDVELRCDPISGHTALYWYRQSLGQGLEFLIYFQGNSAPDKSGLPSDRFSAERTGGSVSTLTIQRTQQEDSAVYLCASSPGGYQETQYFGPGTRLLVL.

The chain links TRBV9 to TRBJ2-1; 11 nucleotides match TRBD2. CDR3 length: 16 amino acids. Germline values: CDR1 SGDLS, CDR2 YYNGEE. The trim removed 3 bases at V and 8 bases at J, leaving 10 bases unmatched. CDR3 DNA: TGTGCCAGCAGCGCCGACCGTAGCGGGGGGGCGTATGAGCAGTTCTTC. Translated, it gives CASSADRSGGAYEQFF.

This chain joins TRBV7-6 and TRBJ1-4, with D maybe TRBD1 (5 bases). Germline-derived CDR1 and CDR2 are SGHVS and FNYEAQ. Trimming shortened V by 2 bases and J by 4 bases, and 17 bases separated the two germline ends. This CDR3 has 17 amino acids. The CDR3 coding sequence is TGTGCCAGCAGCTTAAGACCCTGGGAGGGGAGTAATGAAAAACTGTTTTTT. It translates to CASSLRPWEGSNEKLFF. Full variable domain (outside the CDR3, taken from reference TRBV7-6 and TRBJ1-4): GAGVSQSPRYKVTKRGQDVALRCDPISGHVSLYWYRQALGQGPEFLTYFNYEAQQDKSGLPNDRFSAERPEGSISTLTIQRTEQRDSAMYRCASSLRPWEGSNEKLFFGSGTQLSVL.

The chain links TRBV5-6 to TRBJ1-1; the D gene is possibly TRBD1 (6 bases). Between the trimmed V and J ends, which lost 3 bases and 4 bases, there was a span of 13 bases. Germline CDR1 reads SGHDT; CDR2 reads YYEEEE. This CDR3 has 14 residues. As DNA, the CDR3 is TGTGCCAGCAGCTACTCCCGACAGGCCACTGAAGCTTTCTTT. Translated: CASSYSRQATEAFF. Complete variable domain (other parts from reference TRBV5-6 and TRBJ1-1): DAGVTQSPTHLIKTRGQQVTLRCSPKSGHDTVSWYQQALGQGPQFIFQYYEEEERQRGNFPDRFSGHQFPNYSSELNVNALLLGDSALYLCASSYSRQATEAFFGQGTRLTVV.